This TCR beta chain was captured by sequencing in a study of blood T cells in healthy people across ages. Across the study: Researchers report that template switching captured about one barcoded beta molecule per two T cells.

The CDR3 is made up of 14 amino acids. Trimming pared 6 bases from V and 7 bases from J, leaving 18 bases between. In germline, CDR1 is MNHEY, CDR2 SVGAGI. Findings and caveats of the study: Compared with aged donors, long-lived donors showed fewer expanded clones, suggesting selection. Older age went with lower TCR beta diversity per million T cells, in a roughly linear way.

This clonotype has a single count. Its specificity is unknown. A second PCR, run for roughly 7 to 12 cycles, used a sample-barcoded 5' primer plus a J-beta primer mix. TCRdb redid the calling of the 5' RACE reads with MiXCR, one entry per CDR3 protein. The sample yields about 1.4 million distinct CDR3 sequences, 59% seen once. This sequence joins TRBV6-5 and TRBJ1-2; D might be TRBD1 (5 bases). The clonotype originates from a man younger than 30 in good health. The sample taken for sequencing was blood. CDR3 DNA sequence: TGTGCCAGCAGGTTGGGACCGAGCCCTCTTGGCTACACCTTC. Amino acid sequence: CASRLGPSPLGYTF.